Below, 5 T cell receptor beta chains from the same sample are listed, as sequenced in a study of response to subunit inactivated influenza vaccine. TCRdb passed the RT-PCR reads through MiXCR, listing each CDR3 protein once. The sample shows around 570,000 distinct CDR3 sequences, roughly 12% of them seen only once. The data were also submitted as part of a second study, on T cells expressing NK-cell markers. In that study: With UMIs, 5'RACE template switching was used to make TCR beta cDNA.

Specimen: PBMCs from blood, collected on the day of vaccination. The receptor set was obtained from a man aged 45-60 years who received an inactivated influenza vaccine.

This clonotype turned up a few times. The chain is built from TRBV18 and TRBJ2-7, with 12 bases matching TRBD1. In germline, CDR1 is KGHSH, CDR2 LQKENI. Unmatched junction bases numbered 2, after V lost 2 bases and J lost 3 bases. The CDR3 is 15 residues long. CDR3 nucleotides: TGTGCCAGCTCACCAGGGACAGGGGGCGGCTACGAGCAGTACTTC. This gives the protein CASSPGTGGGYEQYF. Full variable domain (missing parts from reference TRBV18 and TRBJ2-7): NAGVMQNPRHLVRRRGQEARLRCSPMKGHSHVYWYRQLPEEGLKFMVYLQKENIIDESGMPKERFSAEFPKEGPSILRIQQVVRGDSAAYFCASSPGTGGGYEQYFGPGTRLTVT.

The V call is TRBV7-9, the J call TRBJ1-1; D is possibly TRBD1 (5 bases). The germline CDR1 and CDR2 sequences are SEHNR and FQNEAQ (reference sequence). The CDR3 sequence is 13 residues long. Trimming stripped 7 bases from V and 0 bases from J, with 9 bases between. This CDR3 is CASNPGMNTEAFF. The DNA for the CDR3 is TGTGCCAGCAATCCAGGGATGAACACTGAAGCTTTCTTT.

Only a few counts were recorded for this clonotype. V is TRBV6-5 and J is TRBJ1-6; maybe TRBD1 (6 bases). The V and J ends lost 2 bases and 4 bases respectively, with 15 bases between them. CDR1 is MNHEY and CDR2 is SVGAGI in the germline V gene. The CDR3 sequence is 17 residues long. The CDR3 region is CASSYAHRQVYNSPLHF. The CDR3, as DNA: TGTGCCAGCAGTTACGCGCATAGACAGGTTTATAATTCACCCCTCCACTTT.

This clonotype was found a few times. CDR3 nucleotide sequence: TGCAGTGCTAGAGGCCTCGGGGGGGCCCGAACCGGGGAGCTGTTTTTT. Residues: CSARGLGGARTGELFF. This chain connects TRBV20-1 to TRBJ2-2, with 8 bases matching TRBD2. The germline gives CDR1 DFQATT, CDR2 SNEGSKA (reference sequence). After removal of 1 base from V and 5 bases from J, the junction contained 9 bases not matched to a gene. This CDR3 has 16 amino acids.

This clonotype occurred many times. The chain uses TRBV12-3 or TRBV12-4 and TRBJ2-1; TRBD2 aligns across 9 bases. This CDR3 spans 14 amino acids. Unmatched junction bases numbered 12, after V lost 6 bases and J lost 12 bases. The CDR3 loop reads CASRGRAGGPVQFF. DNA for the CDR3: TGTGCCAGCAGGGGACGGGCGGGGGGGCCGGTGCAGTTCTTC.